The 10 T cell receptor beta chains reported below all come from one sample, sequenced in a study of OX40 agonist ivuxolimab in advanced cancers. TCRdb's table, derived via immunoSEQ multiplex PCR, lists solely in-frame clones and lacks some. The table records some 67,000 clones, about 88% of them present only once. The sample consisted of CD4+ or CD8+ T cells sorted from blood, taken in a trial of the OX40 agonist ivuxolimab. These receptors originate from an adult with an advanced solid tumor such as melanoma, head and neck, liver or kidney cancer.

The chain has TRBV5-6 and TRBJ1-1; D is ambiguous. The V gene's germline CDR1 is SGHDT and CDR2 YYEEEE. The CDR3 contains 16 residues. V was clipped by 2 bases and J by 4 bases, with 18 bases between them. The CDR3: CASSLDRTTMGTEAFF. The CDR3 DNA is TGTGCCAGCAGCTTAGATAGGACTACTATGGGCACTGAAGCTTTCTTT.

The rearrangement links TRBV4-2 to TRBJ2-2; D is unclear. CDR1 LGHNA and CDR2 YNFKEQ come from the germline V gene. The V end was cut by 4 bases, the J end by 5 bases, with 8 bases between. CDR3 size: 13 residues. The CDR3 bases are TGTGCCAGCAGCCCCCTGGGGACCGGGGAGCTGTTTTTT. Translating it yields CASSPLGTGELFF.

The chain has TRBV19 and TRBJ2-3, with a possible D match to TRBD2 (6 bases). The V gene's germline CDR1 is LNHDA and CDR2 SQIVND (reference sequence). CDR3 size: 14 residues. V gave up 4 bases and J gave up 4 bases, with 12 bases separating them. Here the CDR3 reads CASSTIASADTQYF. The CDR3 DNA reads TGTGCCAGTAGTACCATAGCTAGCGCAGATACGCAGTATTTT.

As for this clone: Other nucleotide sequences in the sample specify the same CDR3. The V call is TRBV28, the J call TRBJ2-7, with D perhaps TRBD2 (5 bases). Trimming removed 6 bases at V and 3 bases at J, with 12 bases between. CDR1 and CDR2 (germline): MDHEN, SYDVKM. The CDR3 loop spans 13 amino acids. CDR3 nucleotides: TGTGCCAGCAGAGGAGGAATAGGCTACGAGCAGTACTTC. Amino acid sequence: CASRGGIGYEQYF.

The gene calls are TRBV2 and TRBJ2-3; TRBD2 aligns across 14 bases. Germline V gives CDR1 SNHLY, CDR2 FYNNEI. With V trimmed by 4 bases and J by 9 bases, 6 bases remained unmatched. This CDR3 comprises 15 residues. The CDR3 loop is CASSATSGRVFTQYF. The DNA for the CDR3 is TGTGCCAGCAGTGCGACTAGCGGGAGGGTATTCACGCAGTATTTT.

The gene calls are TRBV29-1 and TRBJ1-3; the match to TRBD1 covers 8 bases. Per the germline V gene, CDR1 is SQVTM and CDR2 is ANQGSEA. CDR3 length equals 14 residues. The ends lost 7 bases at V and 0 bases at J; junction bases unmatched: 5. For the CDR3, the DNA is TGCAGCGGGACCGGACAGGGCTCTGGAAACACCATATATTTT. This gives the protein CSGTGQGSGNTIYF.

V and J are TRBV7-9 and TRBJ1-2, with D unresolved. The V gene's germline CDR1 is SEHNR and CDR2 FQNEAQ (reference sequence). V was shortened by 5 bases and J by 8 bases, with 15 bases between the two germline ends. The CDR3 covers 13 residues. The CDR3 protein is CASSAIELRGYTF. The CDR3 nucleotides read TGTGCCAGCAGCGCGATTGAACTAAGGGGCTACACCTTC.

The chain joins TRBV7-2 to TRBJ1-2; D is uncertain. The CDR3 is 13 residues long. The germline CDR1 and CDR2 sequences are SGHTA and FQGNSA. The ends were cut back, 4 bases at V and 8 bases at J, with 14 bases in the middle. The CDR3, as DNA: TGTGCCAGCAGCTATGGATTTTTGGGGGGCTACACCTTC. Translation: CASSYGFLGGYTF.

This chain connects TRBV10-3 to TRBJ1-1, with D possibly matching TRBD1 (5 bases). V lost 6 bases, J lost 2 bases, and 7 bases lay in between. The CDR3 spans 12 residues. Germline CDR1 and CDR2: ENHRY and SYGVKD. The CDR3 DNA reads TGTGCCATCAGGACAGCAAACACTGAAGCTTTCTTT. Encoded protein: CAIRTANTEAFF.

The chain recombines TRBV19 with TRBJ2-3; 9 nucleotides align to TRBD2. CDR3 length: 15 residues. Germline-derived CDR1 and CDR2 are LNHDA and SQIVND (reference sequence). The J segment lost 4 bases and the V segment lost 8 bases, leaving 10 bases of the junction unmatched. The CDR3: CASGGGGGRADTQYF. In DNA, the CDR3 is TGTGCCAGTGGGGGTGGTGGCGGGAGGGCAGATACGCAGTATTTT.